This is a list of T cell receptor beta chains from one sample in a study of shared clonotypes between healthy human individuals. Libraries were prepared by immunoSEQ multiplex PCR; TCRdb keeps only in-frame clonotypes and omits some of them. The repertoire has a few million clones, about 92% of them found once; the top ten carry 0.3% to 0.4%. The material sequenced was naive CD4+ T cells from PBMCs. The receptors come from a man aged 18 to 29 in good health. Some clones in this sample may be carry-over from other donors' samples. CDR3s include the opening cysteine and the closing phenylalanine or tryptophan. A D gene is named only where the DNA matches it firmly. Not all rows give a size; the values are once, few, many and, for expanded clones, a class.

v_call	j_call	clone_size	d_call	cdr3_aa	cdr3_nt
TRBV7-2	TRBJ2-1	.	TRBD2	CASSFRTSGINEQFF	TGTGCCAGCAGCTTCCGGACTAGCGGGATCAATGAGCAGTTCTTC
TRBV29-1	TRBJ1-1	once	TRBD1	CSVSGPDRGNTEAFF	TGCAGCGTAAGCGGCCCGGACAGGGGAAACACTGAAGCTTTCTTT
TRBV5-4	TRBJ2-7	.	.	CASSLGEPEFYEQYF	TGTGCCAGCAGCTTGGGGGAGCCCGAATTCTACGAGCAGTACTTC
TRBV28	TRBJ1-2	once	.	CASHAGRGYTF	TGTGCCAGTCACGCGGGTCGTGGCTACACCTTC
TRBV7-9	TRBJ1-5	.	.	CASLPPWPQHF	TGTGCCAGCTTACCCCCTTGGCCCCAGCATTTT
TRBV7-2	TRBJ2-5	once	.	CASSPTRIQETQYF	TGTGCCAGCAGCCCAACTAGGATCCAAGAGACCCAGTACTTC
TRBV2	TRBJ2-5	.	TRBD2	CASSEAGTSGSQETQYF	TGTGCCAGCAGTGAAGCGGGGACTAGCGGGAGTCAGGAGACCCAGTACTTC
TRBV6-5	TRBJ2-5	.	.	CASSRRTPYQETQYF	TGTGCCAGCTCGAGAAGGACACCGTACCAAGAGACCCAGTACTTC
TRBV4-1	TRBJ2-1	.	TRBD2	CASSPLGLVSNEQFF	TGCGCCAGCAGCCCTCTCGGACTAGTTAGCAATGAGCAGTTCTTC
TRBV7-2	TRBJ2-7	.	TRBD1	CASSGGTGVYEQYF	TGTGCCAGCAGCGGTGGGACAGGGGTATACGAGCAGTACTTC
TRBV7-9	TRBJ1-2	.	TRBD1	CASSPGTARFYGYTF	TGTGCCAGCAGCCCGGGGACAGCACGATTCTATGGCTACACCTTC
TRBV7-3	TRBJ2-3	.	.	CASSPNPGAATDTQYF	TGTGCCAGCAGCCCCAATCCGGGAGCCGCTACAGATACGCAGTATTTT
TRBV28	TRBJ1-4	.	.	CASSLMATNEKLFF	TGTGCCAGCAGTTTAATGGCAACTAATGAAAAACTGTTTTTT
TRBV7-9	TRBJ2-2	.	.	CASSLVYPGSGELFF	TGTGCCAGCAGCTTAGTTTATCCGGGCTCCGGGGAGCTGTTTTTT
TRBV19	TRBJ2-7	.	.	CASSHHRETYEQYF	TGTGCCAGTAGCCATCACAGAGAGACCTACGAGCAGTACTTC
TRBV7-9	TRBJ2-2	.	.	CASSLISTGELFF	TGTGCCAGCAGCTTAATTAGCACCGGGGAGCTGTTTTTT
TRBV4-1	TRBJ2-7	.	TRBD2	CASSQGTSAAYEQYF	TGCGCCAGCAGCCAAGGGACTAGCGCAGCCTACGAGCAGTACTTC
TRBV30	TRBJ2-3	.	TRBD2	CAWSVLLGGNTQYF	TGTGCCTGGAGTGTACTTCTCGGGGGGAATACGCAGTATTTT
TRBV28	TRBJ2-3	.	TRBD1	CARSLDRGSTDTQYF	TGTGCCAGATCCTTGGACAGGGGAAGCACAGATACGCAGTATTTT
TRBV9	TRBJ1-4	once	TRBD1	CASSVTPPGTGDEKLFF	TGTGCCAGCAGCGTAACCCCACCGGGGACAGGGGATGAAAAACTGTTTTTT
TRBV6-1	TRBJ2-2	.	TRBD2	CASSEYAGGRGGELFF	TGTGCCAGCAGTGAATACGCGGGAGGGCGTGGCGGGGAGCTGTTTTTT
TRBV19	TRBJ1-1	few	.	CASTGRTTNTEAFF	TGTGCCAGTACGGGCCGGACAACGAACACTGAAGCTTTCTTT
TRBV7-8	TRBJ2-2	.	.	CASSLVAANTGELFF	TGTGCCAGCAGCTTAGTGGCGGCGAACACCGGGGAGCTGTTTTTT
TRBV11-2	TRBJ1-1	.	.	CASSLMRGRTEAFF	TGTGCCAGCAGCCTAATGCGGGGGCGGACTGAAGCTTTCTTT
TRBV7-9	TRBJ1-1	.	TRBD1	CASSTTGGAFF	TGTGCCAGCAGCACGACAGGGGGTGCTTTCTTT
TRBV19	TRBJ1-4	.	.	CASIKTHRGGLAEKLFF	TGTGCCAGTATAAAGACTCACCGTGGGGGATTGGCTGAAAAACTGTTTTTT
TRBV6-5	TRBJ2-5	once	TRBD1	CASRRDRGGETQYF	TGTGCCAGCAGGCGGGACAGGGGTGGTGAGACCCAGTACTTC
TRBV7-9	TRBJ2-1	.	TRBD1	CASSPDRVSYNEQFF	TGTGCCAGCAGCCCGGACAGGGTTTCCTACAATGAGCAGTTCTTC
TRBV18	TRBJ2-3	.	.	CASSPSITTDTQYF	TGTGCCAGCTCACCATCCATAACCACAGATACGCAGTATTTT
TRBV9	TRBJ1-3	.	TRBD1	CASSARQGASSGNTIYF	TGTGCCAGCAGCGCCCGACAGGGGGCGAGTTCTGGAAACACCATATATTTT
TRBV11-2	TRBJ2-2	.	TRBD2	CASVTAGGATGELFF	TGTGCCAGCGTAACCGCGGGAGGGGCGACCGGGGAGCTGTTTTTT
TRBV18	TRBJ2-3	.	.	CASSPRRATTDTQYF	TGTGCCAGCTCACCACGGCGGGCTACCACAGATACGCAGTATTTT
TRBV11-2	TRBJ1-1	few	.	CASSTNRDPPNAFF	TGTGCCAGCAGCACTAACCGGGACCCTCCGAACGCTTTCTTT
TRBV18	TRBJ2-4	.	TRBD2	CASTPGGADIQYF	TGTGCCAGCACGCCGGGGGGGGCAGACATTCAGTACTTC
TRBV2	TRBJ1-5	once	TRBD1	CASKGQTSNQPQHF	TGTGCCAGCAAGGGACAGACTAGCAATCAGCCCCAGCATTTT
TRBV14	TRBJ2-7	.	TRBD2	CASSRGGSKLYEQYF	TGTGCCAGCAGCCGCGGGGGGTCCAAGCTTTACGAGCAGTACTTC
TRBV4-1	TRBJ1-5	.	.	CASSPDRYSNQPQHF	TGCGCCAGCAGCCCCGACAGATATAGCAATCAGCCCCAGCATTTT
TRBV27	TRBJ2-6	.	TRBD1	CASTSTGAGANVLTF	TGTGCCAGCACCTCGACAGGGGCTGGGGCCAACGTCCTGACTTTC
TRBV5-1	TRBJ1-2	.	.	CASSLSRDMDRADGYTF	TGCGCCAGCAGCTTGTCCCGAGATATGGACAGAGCCGATGGCTACACCTTC
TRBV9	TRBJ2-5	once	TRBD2	CASSVVSGSPQETQYF	TGTGCCAGCAGCGTAGTTAGCGGGAGCCCCCAAGAGACCCAGTACTTC